The entry below gives a single T cell receptor (beta chain) sequence along with its context. Its target is unknown. This specimen comes from a study of graft-versus-host responses after intestinal transplantation. Study summary: Tacrolimus and steroids were given for 3 to 4 years to all recipients after anti-thymocyte globulin induction. Findings and limits, study-wide: Ileal or blood samples showed some GvH clones first, and such clones were also found in recipient marrow. Early after transplant, HvG clones declined as circulating GvH clones peaked. The study found high graft-versus-host to host-versus-graft clonal ratios in allografts of patients with graft-donor T cell macrochimerism.

This CDR3 is built from 15 residues. Germline V lookup: CDR1 MDHEN, CDR2 SYDVKM. V shed 5 bases, J shed 1 base, and the junction held 3 bases outside the gene matches. Some clones are missing from TCRdb's copy, which holds only in-frame ones; the method was immunoSEQ multiplex PCR. The sample consists of over 100,000 clones, around 94% of them appearing once. The rearrangement links TRBV28 to TRBJ2-1; 9 positions match TRBD2. This sequence originates from a human donor who was the organ donor for an intestinal transplant. Source: unstimulated CD4+ T cells sorted from spleen or lymph node cells, taken before transplant. As DNA, the CDR3 is TGTGCCAGCAGTCGGCTAGCGGGATCCTACAATGAGCAGTTCTTC. This sequence encodes CASSRLAGSYNEQFF.